The 2 T cell receptor beta chains presented below share a single source sample, sequenced in a study of blood T cell repertoires in COVID-19. TCRdb's copy holds only in-frame clones and misses some; the assay was immunoSEQ multiplex PCR. The table includes around 230,000 clones, approximately 90% detected once. The specimen was PBMCs or T cells enriched from blood (not recorded which). Source of these receptors: a woman in her thirties or forties with acute COVID-19.

The chain has TRBV3-1 (or the pseudogene TRBV3-2) and TRBJ1-3; 8 bases are a match to TRBD1. Germline V gene data show CDR1 as LGHDT and CDR2 as YNNKEL (reference sequence). Trimming cost V 3 bases and J 0 bases; bases outside gene matches: 4. The CDR3 contains 16 residues. DNA of the CDR3: TGTGCCAGCAGCCAGACAGGGGCGACCTCTGGAAACACCATATATTTT. This gives the protein CASSQTGATSGNTIYF.

The rearrangement uses TRBV3-1 (or the pseudogene TRBV3-2) and TRBJ1-5; D perhaps matches TRBD1 (5 bases). Germline CDR1 reads LGHDT; CDR2 reads YNNKEL (reference sequence). Trimming cost V 3 bases and J 6 bases, with 6 bases left between them. The CDR3 consists of 12 residues. The CDR3 nucleotides are TGTGCCAGCAGCCACGGGGGTCAGCCCCAGCATTTT. Translation: CASSHGGQPQHF.